The 10 T cell receptor beta chains below come from one sample, sequenced in a study of cytomegalovirus exposure and HLA in healthy donors. Profiled with immunoSEQ multiplex PCR; TCRdb holds only in-frame clones, not every one. The sample lists 130,000 or so clones, under 90% seen once, with approximately 3.3% in the top ten. Material: PBMCs. The origin of the receptors is a man aged 30 to 45 in good health and CMV-seronegative.

This clone occurred a few times. The V and J genes are TRBV7-8 and TRBJ2-7; TRBD2 matches 13 bases. After removal of 3 bases from V and 5 bases from J, the junction contained 7 bases not matched to a gene. The CDR3 sequence is 16 residues long. Germline V gives CDR1 SGHVS, CDR2 FQNEAQ. The CDR3 spells CASSLTVTSGGHEQYF. In DNA, the CDR3 is TGTGCCAGCAGCTTGACTGTGACTAGCGGGGGGCACGAGCAGTACTTC. Together with reference TRBV7-8 and TRBJ2-7, the CDR3 gives the full variable domain: GAGVSQSPRYKVAKRGQDVALRCDPISGHVSLFWYQQALGQGPEFLTYFQNEAQLDKSGLPSDRFFAERPEGSVSTLKIQRTQQEDSAVYLCASSLTVTSGGHEQYFGPGTRLTVT.

The chain has TRBV4-2 and TRBJ1-2, with D possibly being TRBD1 (5 bases). The germline V and J ends were trimmed by 5 bases and 2 bases, with 12 bases remaining between them. This CDR3 region has 14 residues. Germline CDR1 and CDR2: LGHNA and YNFKEQ. In DNA form, the CDR3 reads TGTGCCAGCAGCGGGCGTGGGGGGAACTATGGCTACACCTTC. It encodes CASSGRGGNYGYTF.

CDR3 nucleotide sequence: TGCGCCAGCAGCCCGATGGGGGGGCAGGGTTATGAAGAGACCCAGTACTTC. Its protein product is CASSPMGGQGYEETQYF. The chain links TRBV5-1 to TRBJ2-5, with D tentatively TRBD2 (7 bases). Germline V gives CDR1 SGHRS, CDR2 YFSETQ. This CDR3 has 17 amino acids. The ends were cut back, 4 bases at V and 3 bases at J, with 22 bases in the middle.

The chain carries TRBV7-8 and TRBJ2-1; D might be TRBD1 (7 bases). From germline, CDR1 is SGHVS and CDR2 FQNEAQ. The CDR3 runs 16 residues. V shed 5 bases and J shed 10 bases, with 24 bases lying between them. CDR3 nucleotides: TGTGCCAGCAGCCCGACCGGAGGGGGCGTCCCATGGGAGCAGTTCTTC. It yields the protein CASSPTGGGVPWEQFF.

This chain uses TRBV18 with TRBJ1-1; possible D gene TRBD1, 5 bases. The CDR3 length is 18 residues. Trimming left V 1 base short and J 1 base short, with 19 bases between. Looked up from germline, CDR1 is KGHSH and CDR2 is LQKENI. CDR3 in amino acids: CASSPLGTAGGQNTEAFF. CDR3 nucleotides: TGTGCCAGCTCACCACTCGGGACTGCGGGAGGCCAGAACACTGAAGCTTTCTTT.

V gene TRBV7-2 combines with J gene TRBJ1-1; D unresolved. Per germline, CDR1 SGHTA and CDR2 FQGNSA. This CDR3 is 13 amino acids long. With 5 bases removed from V and 4 bases from J, the gap between germline ends came to 11 bases. The CDR3 here is CASSPPGSTEAFF. The CDR3 coding sequence is TGTGCCAGCAGCCCGCCCGGGAGCACTGAAGCTTTCTTT.

The rearrangement links TRBV15 to TRBJ2-7, with 9 nucleotides matching TRBD2. The CDR3 loop spans 13 amino acids. V lost 3 bases, J lost 4 bases, and 1 base stayed unmatched. The germline V gene encodes CDR1 LNHNV and CDR2 YYDKDF (reference sequence). The CDR3 protein is CATSRGLAYEQYF. For the CDR3, the DNA is TGTGCCACCAGCAGGGGACTAGCTTACGAGCAGTACTTC.

This chain links TRBV4-1 with TRBJ2-3; no reliable D call. This CDR3 has 13 amino acids. Germline-derived CDR1 and CDR2 are MGHRA and YSYEKL. Trimming took off 4 bases at V and 4 bases at J, with 9 bases between the two ends. CDR3 region: CASSLRESDTQYF. The CDR3 DNA is TGCGCCAGCAGCCTCCGCGAGTCAGATACGCAGTATTTT.

CDR3 bases: TGTGCCAGCAGCTTCAGTCAGTTGAACACCGGGGAGCTGTTTTTT. As protein: CASSFSQLNTGELFF. The gene calls are TRBV7-9 and TRBJ2-2; no firm D call. The CDR3 spans 15 residues. V was shortened by 3 bases and J by 1 base, with 9 bases between the two germline ends. Germline V gives CDR1 SEHNR, CDR2 FQNEAQ (reference sequence). Filled out from reference TRBV7-9 and TRBJ2-2, the complete variable domain reads DTGVSQNPRHKITKRGQNVTFRCDPISEHNRLYWYRQTLGQGPEFLTYFQNEAQLEKSRLLSDRFSAERPKGSFSTLEIQRTEQGDSAMYLCASSFSQLNTGELFFGEGSRLTVL.

This clone was seen only once. The V and J genes are TRBV23-1 and TRBJ1-5, with D perhaps TRBD1 (5 bases). TRBV23-1 is an open reading frame, and its role is uncertain. There are 17 residues in the CDR3. The germline V and J ends were trimmed by 5 bases and 6 bases, with 23 bases remaining between them. CDR3 DNA sequence: TGCGCCAGCAGTAATCGAACCTCGCGGGGACCGAGTCAGCCCCAGCATTTT. Protein product: CASSNRTSRGPSQPQHF.